The source of this TCR beta chain is a study of blood T cell repertoires in COVID-19. Study-level background: Collection of acute and convalescent COVID-19 samples took place in the United States, Italy and Spain. Sample material is recorded as cDNA or gDNA derived from T cells, B-cell-depleted T cells, or PBMCs.

There are 13 residues in the CDR3. V was cut by 7 bases and J by 4 bases, with 13 bases left in between. Germline CDR1 and CDR2: MDHEN and SYDVKM. In the authors' workflow: Reference gene primers were amplified, and this amplification served to estimate nucleated cell counts. TCRdb's copy holds only in-frame clones and misses some; the assay was immunoSEQ multiplex PCR. The V and J calls and clone size were taken over from that table, and D and trimming were inferred from the DNA. This repertoire shows around 260,000 clones, 83% found once; its top ten account for approximately 9%. The sequencing input was peripheral blood. This sequence joins TRBV28 and TRBJ1-2, with a possible D match to TRBD1 (6 bases). This receptor was obtained from a woman aged 45-65 years who had recovered from COVID-19. CDR3 loop: CASTPQGIYGYTF. In DNA form, the CDR3 reads TGTGCCAGCACCCCCCAGGGGATCTATGGCTACACCTTC.